What follows are 18 T cell receptor beta chains derived from one specimen sequenced in a study of blood T cell repertoires in COVID-19. Clones were read by immunoSEQ multiplex PCR, and TCRdb kept only the in-frame ones, dropping some. The top ten hold 10% of the sample, which has approximately 170,000 clones, 82% seen once. Input material: peripheral blood. All receptors derive from a woman aged 80 or older with active or convalescent COVID-19.

This chain connects TRBV5-1 to TRBJ2-1; maybe TRBD1 (6 bases). CDR1 is SGHRS and CDR2 is YFSETQ in the germline V gene. The V and J ends lost 0 bases and 7 bases respectively, with 11 bases between them. The CDR3 covers 14 residues. For the CDR3, the DNA is TGCGCCAGCAGCTTGGCTTCAGGGGAGAATGAGCAGTTCTTC. Translation: CASSLASGENEQFF.

This clone turned up a few times. The chain combines TRBV19 with TRBJ1-3; TRBD1 aligns across 10 bases. The germline CDR1 and CDR2 sequences are LNHDA and SQIVND (reference sequence). There are 14 residues in the CDR3. V dropped 3 bases and J dropped 4; count of bases not matched to a gene: 0. The CDR3 coding sequence is TGTGCCAGTAGTATGGGACAGGGGGGAAACACCATATATTTT. It codes for CASSMGQGGNTIYF.

The V and J genes are TRBV27 and TRBJ1-3, with D maybe TRBD1 (6 bases). Trimming left V 4 bases short and J 0 bases short, with 7 bases between. The CDR3 has 14 residues. The germline CDR1 and CDR2 sequences are MNHEY and SMNVEV (reference sequence). Written as DNA, the CDR3 is TGTGCCAGCAGTTCGACAGGCTCTGGAAACACCATATATTTT. Residues: CASSSTGSGNTIYF.

The chain employs TRBV6-6 and TRBJ1-1; 7 bases align to TRBD1. This CDR3 contains 14 residues. The germline V gene encodes CDR1 MNHNY and CDR2 SVGAGI (reference sequence). The V and J ends lost 6 bases and 0 bases, in that order; junction bases with no gene match: 4. In DNA, the CDR3 is TGTGCCAGCAGGGACAGGAGTATGAACACTGAAGCTTTCTTT. Translation gives CASRDRSMNTEAFF.

This chain connects TRBV19 to TRBJ2-2, with TRBD1 identical over 9 bases. The CDR3 is 16 amino acids. Germline CDR1 reads LNHDA; CDR2 reads SQIVND (reference sequence). Trimming removed 6 bases from V and 6 bases from J; junction bases left unmatched: 11. The CDR3 bases are TGTGCCAGTAGACCCAACAGGGGGCAGTCTGCCGGGGAGCTGTTTTTT. It encodes CASRPNRGQSAGELFF. The complete variable domain, with remaining parts taken from reference TRBV19 and TRBJ2-2, reads DGGITQSPKYLFRKEGQNVTLSCEQNLNHDAMYWYRQDPGQGLRLIYYSQIVNDFQKGDIAEGYSVSREKKESFPLTVTSAQKNPTAFYLCASRPNRGQSAGELFFGEGSRLTVL.

The rearrangement links TRBV19 to TRBJ1-4, with TRBD1 matching over 9 bases. Germline CDR1 and CDR2: LNHDA and SQIVND (reference sequence). The CDR3 length is 19 residues. The trim removed 7 bases at V and 6 bases at J, leaving 21 bases unmatched. The DNA for the CDR3 is TGTGCCAGTACCAGCGAGGTGACAGGGGGTTGGGGCGTGGATGAAAAACTGTTTTTT. This sequence encodes CASTSEVTGGWGVDEKLFF.

The gene calls are TRBV19 and TRBJ2-1, with 9 bases fitting TRBD2. With V trimmed by 4 bases and J by 7 bases, 2 bases remained unmatched. The CDR3 loop spans 13 amino acids. Germline V gene lookup returns CDR1 LNHDA and CDR2 SQIVND (reference sequence). The CDR3 sequence: CASSTLAGNEQFF. DNA for the CDR3: TGTGCCAGTAGTACCCTAGCGGGAAATGAGCAGTTCTTC.

V usage is TRBV19 and J usage is TRBJ2-3; 9 positions agree with TRBD1. Trimming removed 6 bases from V and 6 bases from J; junction bases left unmatched: 10. CDR1 and CDR2 from the germline V gene are LNHDA and SQIVND (reference sequence). This CDR3 is built from 15 residues. CDR3 DNA: TGTGCCAGTAGAACCGGGACAGGGCTGATGGATACGCAGTATTTT. This gives the protein CASRTGTGLMDTQYF.

This chain links TRBV5-8 with TRBJ2-1; 7 nucleotides line up with TRBD2. There are 17 residues in the CDR3. Germline assignment: CDR1 SGHTS and CDR2 YDEGEE. Trimming cost V 3 bases and J 0 bases; bases outside gene matches: 9. Here the CDR3 reads CASSSKLSGYSYNEQFF. DNA for the CDR3: TGTGCCAGCAGCTCTAAACTTAGCGGGTACTCCTACAATGAGCAGTTCTTC. Filled out from reference TRBV5-8 and TRBJ2-1, the complete variable domain reads EAGVTQSPTHLIKTRGQQATLRCSPISGHTSVYWYQQALGLGLQFLLWYDEGEERNRGNFPPRFSGRQFPNYSSELNVNALELEDSALYLCASSSKLSGYSYNEQFFGPGTRLTVL.

This clone has more than one count but fewer than ten. This chain connects TRBV2 to TRBJ1-2, with D perhaps TRBD1 (6 bases). This CDR3 spans 14 amino acids. Trimming removed 4 bases from V and 2 bases from J, with 11 bases in between. Germline CDR1 SNHLY, CDR2 FYNNEI. The chain's CDR3 is CASSGDTLNYGYTF. For the CDR3, the DNA is TGTGCCAGCAGTGGGGACACCCTCAACTATGGCTACACCTTC.

This chain uses TRBV19 with TRBJ1-1, with TRBD1 matching 7 bases. CDR1 and CDR2 from the germline V gene are LNHDA and SQIVND (reference sequence). V gave up 6 bases and J gave up 1 base; unmatched junction bases: 8. The CDR3 consists of 15 residues. The CDR3 nucleotides read TGTGCCAGTAGCTTATTGACAGGGCGGAACACTGAAGCTTTCTTT. Protein: CASSLLTGRNTEAFF.

This clone occurred once. One end of the junction fails to match germline, which may point to a read error. The CDR3 DNA sequence: TGTGCTAGCAGCCGGACTTGGGAAGTCAGCACCGGGGAGCTGTTTTTT. Its translation: CASSRTWEVSTGELFF. The chain has TRBV7-7 and TRBJ2-2; tentatively, D is TRBD2 (5 bases). The CDR3 runs to 16 residues. CDR1 is SSHAT, CDR2 FNYEAQ, per germline (reference sequence).

The sample holds one count of this clone. The V and J genes are TRBV7-2 and TRBJ2-7, with TRBD1 as a possible D gene (5 bases). This CDR3 is 15 amino acids long. The germline CDR1 and CDR2 sequences are SGHTA and FQGNSA. Deletions cut 2 bases from V and 2 bases from J, with 13 bases between. The CDR3 DNA reads as TGTGCCAGCAGCTTATTCGACAGACTTGCCTACGAGCAGTACTTC. Its translation: CASSLFDRLAYEQYF.

This clone was counted between two and nine times. V gene TRBV29-1 combines with J gene TRBJ1-2; 10 bases match TRBD1. The J segment lost 6 bases and the V segment lost 7 bases, leaving 5 bases of the junction unmatched. Germline V gene data show CDR1 as SQVTM and CDR2 as ANQGSEA. The CDR3 length is 12 residues. CDR3 DNA sequence: TGCAGCGCCGGGACAGGGGCGGATGGCTACACCTTC. Its translation: CSAGTGADGYTF.

The rearrangement joins TRBV7-6 to TRBJ1-3; D unclear. The CDR3 has 15 residues. Germline CDR1 reads SGHVS; CDR2 reads FNYEAQ. The germline V and J ends were trimmed by 5 bases and 0 bases, with 11 bases remaining between them. CDR3 bases: TGTGCCAGCAGCCTATCGCATTTCTCTGGAAACACCATATATTTT. Translating it yields CASSLSHFSGNTIYF. Based on the CDR3 plus reference TRBV7-6 and TRBJ1-3, the full variable domain is GAGVSQSPRYKVTKRGQDVALRCDPISGHVSLYWYRQALGQGPEFLTYFNYEAQQDKSGLPNDRFSAERPEGSISTLTIQRTEQRDSAMYRCASSLSHFSGNTIYFGEGSWLTVV.

This chain joins TRBV5-5 and TRBJ1-2; no clear D gene. The CDR3 covers 14 residues. Germline V gives CDR1 SGHKS, CDR2 YYEKEE (reference sequence). V lost 3 bases, J lost 8 bases, and 17 bases lay in between. Written as DNA, the CDR3 is TGTGCCAGCAGCTCCCCCCCGGGTGCGGGCGGCTACACCTTC. It encodes CASSSPPGAGGYTF.

Written as DNA, the CDR3 is TGTGCCAGCAGCCCCGGTACCCAAGAGACCCAGTACTTC. It encodes CASSPGTQETQYF. V and J are TRBV11-2 and TRBJ2-5; D not resolved. This CDR3 has 13 amino acids. Trimming stripped 5 bases from V and 1 base from J, with 8 bases between. Germline assignment: CDR1 SGHAT and CDR2 FQNNGV.

V usage is TRBV30 and J usage is TRBJ2-3; D call uncertain. CDR3 length: 12 residues. Germline CDR1 reads GTSNPN; CDR2 reads SVGIG (reference sequence). V gave up 2 bases and J gave up 8 bases, with 11 bases separating them. The CDR3 DNA sequence: TGTGCCTGGAGTACGACTGCCAGTACGCAGTATTTT. This sequence encodes CAWSTTASTQYF. Full variable domain (remainder filled in from reference TRBV30 and TRBJ2-3): SQTIHQWPATLVQPVGSPLSLECTVEGTSNPNLYWYRQAAGRGLQLLFYSVGIGQISSEVPQNLSASRPQDRQFILSSKKLLLSDSGFYLCAWSTTASTQYFGPGTRLTVL.